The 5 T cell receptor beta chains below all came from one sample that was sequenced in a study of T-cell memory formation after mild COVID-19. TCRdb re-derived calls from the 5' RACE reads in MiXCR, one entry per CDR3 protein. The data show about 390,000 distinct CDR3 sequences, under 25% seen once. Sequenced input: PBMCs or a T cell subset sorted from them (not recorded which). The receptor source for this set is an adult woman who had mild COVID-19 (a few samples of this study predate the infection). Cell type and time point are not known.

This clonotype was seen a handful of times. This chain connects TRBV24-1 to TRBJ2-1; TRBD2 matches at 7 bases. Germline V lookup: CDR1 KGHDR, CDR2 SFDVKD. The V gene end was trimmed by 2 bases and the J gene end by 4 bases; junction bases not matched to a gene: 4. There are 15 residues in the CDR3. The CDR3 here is CATSDSAGVYNEQFF. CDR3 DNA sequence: TGTGCCACCAGTGATTCGGCGGGAGTATACAATGAGCAGTTCTTC.

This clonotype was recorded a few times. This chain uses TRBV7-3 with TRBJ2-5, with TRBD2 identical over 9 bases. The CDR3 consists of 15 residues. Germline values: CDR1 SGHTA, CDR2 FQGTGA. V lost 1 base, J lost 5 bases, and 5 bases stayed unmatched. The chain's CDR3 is CASSLRGLAWETQYF. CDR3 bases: TGTGCCAGCAGCTTAAGGGGACTAGCATGGGAGACCCAGTACTTC. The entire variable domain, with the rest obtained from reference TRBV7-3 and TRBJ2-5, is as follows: GAGVSQTPSNKVTEKGKYVELRCDPISGHTALYWYRQSLGQGPEFLIYFQGTGAADDSGLPNDRFFAVRPEGSVSTLKIQRTERGDSAVYLCASSLRGLAWETQYFGPGTRLLVL.

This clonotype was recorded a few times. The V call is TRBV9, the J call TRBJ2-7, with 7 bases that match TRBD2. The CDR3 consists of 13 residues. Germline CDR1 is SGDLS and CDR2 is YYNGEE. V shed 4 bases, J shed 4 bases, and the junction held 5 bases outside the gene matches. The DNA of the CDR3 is TGTGCCAGCAGCTCTCTGGGGGGGTACGAGCAGTACTTC. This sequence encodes CASSSLGGYEQYF.

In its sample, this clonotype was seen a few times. The CDR3 region is CASSYSTEAFF. CDR3 DNA: TGTGCCAGCAGTTACAGTACCGAAGCTTTCTTT. The genes are TRBV12-3 or TRBV12-4 and TRBJ1-1; the D is unclear. Deletions cut 4 bases from V and 8 bases from J, with 8 bases between. This CDR3 spans 11 amino acids.

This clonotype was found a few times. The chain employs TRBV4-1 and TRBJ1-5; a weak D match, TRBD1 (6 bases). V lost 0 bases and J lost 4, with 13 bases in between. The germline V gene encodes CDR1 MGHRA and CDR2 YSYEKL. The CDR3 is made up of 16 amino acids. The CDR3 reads CASSQDGEQGNQPQHF. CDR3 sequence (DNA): TGCGCCAGCAGCCAAGACGGGGAGCAGGGGAATCAGCCCCAGCATTTT.